This T cell receptor (beta chain) came from a study of cytomegalovirus exposure and HLA in healthy donors. Study findings and constraints: The study listed around 150 cytomegalovirus-associated TCR beta chains. Other equally common chains were less clonally expanded than HLA-associated TCR beta chains, a later analysis showed. An analysis that was carried out later associated 16,951 TCR beta sequences with HLA alleles at 0.05 false discovery rate.

There are a few counts of this clone. The antigen remains unidentified. V lost 5 bases and J lost 0, with 5 bases in between. The length of the CDR3 is 13 residues. The germline V gene has CDR1 PRHDT and CDR2 FYEKMQ (reference sequence). The PCR employed 60 Vbeta primers together with 13 Jbeta primers. Assay: immunoSEQ multiplex PCR; the TCRdb copy retains only in-frame clones and omits some. The sample shows under 130,000 clones, roughly three quarters of them seen only once. V and J are TRBV13 and TRBJ1-3; D ambiguous. The sample taken for sequencing was PBMCs. The clonotype comes from a man under 40 in good health and CMV-seronegative. CDR3 in DNA: TGTGCCAGCAGCACCTACTCTGGAAACACCATATATTTT. This gives the protein CASSTYSGNTIYF.